A single sample gave rise to the 28 T cell receptor beta chains below, sequenced in a study of blood T cell repertoires in COVID-19 (dated by TCRdb to the early 2020s). The library relied on the immunoSEQ multiplex PCR assay. The table comes from immuneACCESS by way of TCRdb, which keeps in-frame sequences with V and J called. Part of the clones is missing from these tables; in studies checked, under half for an unresolved V gene and the rest for unknown reasons. This sample lists 200,000 to 300,000 clones; about nine tenths were detected once. The ten largest clonotypes hold about 2.7% of the sample. The sample was PBMCs or T cells enriched from blood (not recorded which). All receptors derive from a young woman who had recovered from COVID-19.

This sequence joins TRBV3-1 (or the pseudogene TRBV3-2) and TRBJ2-5; D not certain. CDR1 and CDR2 (germline): LGHDT, YNNKEL (reference sequence). V gave up 2 bases and J gave up 2 bases, with 12 bases separating them. The CDR3 sequence is 15 residues long. CDR3 region: CASSQLSLEQETQYF. CDR3 nucleotides: TGTGCCAGCAGCCAATTATCGCTAGAACAAGAGACCCAGTACTTC.

The chain recombines TRBV5-4 with TRBJ2-1; 9 positions match TRBD2. CDR1 and CDR2 from the germline V gene are SGHNT and YYREEE (reference sequence). This CDR3 spans 16 amino acids. Trimming removed 4 bases from V and 8 bases from J; junction bases left unmatched: 13. The CDR3 spells CASSQLFSGSEDEQFF. For the CDR3, the DNA is TGTGCCAGCAGCCAACTGTTTAGCGGGAGCGAGGATGAGCAGTTCTTC. Supplemented by reference TRBV5-4 and TRBJ2-1, the full variable domain reads ETGVTQSPTHLIKTRGQQVTLRCSSQSGHNTVSWYQQALGQGPQFIFQYYREEENGRGNFPPRFSGLQFPNYSSELNVNALELDDSALYLCASSQLFSGSEDEQFFGPGTRLTVL.

The gene calls are TRBV5-1 and TRBJ2-7; TRBD2 is a possible D gene (5 bases). This CDR3 is 14 amino acids long. Trimming cost V 0 bases and J 2 bases, with 9 bases left between them. Germline CDR1 reads SGHRS; CDR2 reads YFSETQ. DNA of the CDR3: TGCGCCAGCAGCTTGGCGGAGGCTCCCTACGAGCAGTACTTC. This codes for CASSLAEAPYEQYF. Supplemented by reference TRBV5-1 and TRBJ2-7, the full variable domain reads KAGVTQTPRYLIKTRGQQVTLSCSPISGHRSVSWYQQTPGQGLQFLFEYFSETQRNKGNFPGRFSGRQFSNSRSEMNVSTLELGDSALYLCASSLAEAPYEQYFGPGTRLTVT.

The chain carries TRBV2 and TRBJ1-1, with D possibly TRBD1 on 5 matching bases. The CDR3 is made up of 14 amino acids. CDR1 is SNHLY and CDR2 is FYNNEI in the germline V gene. Trimming stripped 6 bases from V and 1 base from J, with 12 bases between. Written as DNA, the CDR3 is TGTGCCAGCAGGCCGGCAGGGTGGAACACTGAAGCTTTCTTT. This translates into CASRPAGWNTEAFF.

V is TRBV7-9 and J is TRBJ2-1, with 10 positions matching TRBD2. Germline-derived CDR1 and CDR2 are SEHNR and FQNEAQ (reference sequence). The V and J ends lost 5 bases and 4 bases, in that order; junction bases with no gene match: 11. The CDR3 consists of 17 residues. CDR3 protein: CASSPPLAGGLYNEQFF. DNA for the CDR3: TGTGCCAGCAGCCCACCATTAGCGGGAGGACTTTACAATGAGCAGTTCTTC. Supplemented by reference TRBV7-9 and TRBJ2-1, the full variable domain reads DTGVSQNPRHKITKRGQNVTFRCDPISEHNRLYWYRQTLGQGPEFLTYFQNEAQLEKSRLLSDRFSAERPKGSFSTLEIQRTEQGDSAMYLCASSPPLAGGLYNEQFFGPGTRLTVL.

This clone was picked up one time. The J gene is TRBJ2-1, the V gene TRBV28, with 9 bases identical to TRBD1. The CDR3 runs 15 residues. The germline V gene encodes CDR1 MDHEN and CDR2 SYDVKM. V gave up 3 bases and J gave up 7 bases; unmatched junction bases: 7. The CDR3 loop reads CASSFNRGPVNEQFF. The CDR3 nucleotides are TGTGCCAGCAGTTTCAACAGGGGGCCCGTGAATGAGCAGTTCTTC.

The V gene is TRBV9, the J gene TRBJ2-2; D may be TRBD1 (6 bases). This CDR3 is built from 16 residues. CDR1 and CDR2 from the germline V gene are SGDLS and YYNGEE. V was shortened by 4 bases and J by 1 base, with 14 bases between the two germline ends. The CDR3 region has the DNA TGTGCCAGCAGCCCTCACTTCAGGGGGAACACCGGGGAGCTGTTTTTT. Translating gives CASSPHFRGNTGELFF. The full variable domain, in which reference TRBV9 and TRBJ2-2 provide the parts outside the CDR3, is DSGVTQTPKHLITATGQRVTLRCSPRSGDLSVYWYQQSLDQGLQFLIQYYNGEERAKGNILERFSAQQFPDLHSELNLSSLELGDSALYFCASSPHFRGNTGELFFGEGSRLTVL.

This chain uses TRBV4-1 with TRBJ2-7; D uncertain. The CDR3 covers 14 residues. Germline values: CDR1 MGHRA, CDR2 YSYEKL. V lost 4 bases and J 1 base, leaving 11 bases between the germline ends. CDR3 bases: TGCGCCAGCAGCCCTCTAAGTGTTTCCTACGAGCAGTACTTC. Translated: CASSPLSVSYEQYF.

In this sample, this clone turned up once. The chain recombines TRBV12-1 with TRBJ2-7; the DNA was not compared with TRBD2, the D call given in the table. TRBV12-1 corresponds to a pseudogene. The CDR3 extends over 12 amino acids. The CDR3 DNA reads TGTGCCGATCCCCGGTCCTCCTACGAGCAGTACTTC. Translated: CADPRSSYEQYF.

The chain employs TRBV4-3 and TRBJ1-4, with 9 bases that match TRBD1. V gave up 4 bases and J gave up 7 bases; unmatched junction bases: 4. CDR1 and CDR2 from the germline V gene are LGHNA and YSLEER. The CDR3 contains 14 residues. The CDR3 nucleotides read TGCGCCAGCAGCCGAACAGGGGGCGGTGAAAAACTGTTTTTT. It is translated as CASSRTGGGEKLFF.

The chain recombines TRBV3-1 (or the pseudogene TRBV3-2) with TRBJ2-1, with 7 bases identical to TRBD2. The CDR3 consists of 19 residues. Germline values: CDR1 LGHDT, CDR2 YNNKEL (reference sequence). The J segment lost 1 base and the V segment lost 0 bases, leaving 12 bases of the junction unmatched. In DNA, the CDR3 is TGTGCCAGCAGCCAAGAGAAATGGGACTACGCACTATCCTACAATGAGCAGTTCTTC. Protein sequence: CASSQEKWDYALSYNEQFF.

This clone was observed a handful of times. The chain uses TRBV18 and TRBJ2-7, with TRBD1 matching over 7 bases. This CDR3 comprises 17 residues. Unmatched junction bases numbered 13, after V lost 3 bases and J lost 2 bases. Germline CDR1 is KGHSH and CDR2 is LQKENI. The DNA of the CDR3 is TGTGCCAGCTCACCCAACCAGGGACAGACACAAGCCTACGAGCAGTACTTC. This encodes CASSPNQGQTQAYEQYF.

CDR3 amino acids: CASSSRDRISHEQYF. The DNA of the CDR3 is TGTGCCAGCAGCTCCCGGGACAGAATTTCCCACGAGCAGTACTTC. The chain links TRBV7-4 to TRBJ2-7; 7 bases align to TRBD1. Germline V gives CDR1 SGHVT, CDR2 SQSDAQ. J lost 5 bases, V lost 4 bases, and 11 bases had no gene match. The CDR3 consists of 15 residues.

The chain is built from TRBV6-5 and TRBJ1-2; a weak D match, TRBD1 (5 bases). V lost 6 bases and J lost 3, with 14 bases in between. CDR1 is MNHEY, CDR2 SVGAGI, per germline. The CDR3 spans 14 residues. The CDR3 DNA is TGTGCCAGCAGGCCAACCGGGACTCACTATGGCTACACCTTC. This encodes CASRPTGTHYGYTF.

The chain couples TRBV30 to TRBJ1-3; D perhaps matches TRBD1 (5 bases). The germline gives CDR1 GTSNPN, CDR2 SVGIG (reference sequence). The ends were cut back, 0 bases at V and 0 bases at J, with 12 bases in the middle. CDR3 length: 16 residues. The CDR3 loop reads CAWSVLPGDSGNTIYF. Written as DNA, the CDR3 is TGTGCCTGGAGTGTACTCCCGGGGGACTCTGGAAACACCATATATTTT.

V gene TRBV6-5 combines with J gene TRBJ2-7, with D possibly TRBD2 on 5 matching bases. The CDR3 covers 15 residues. Germline CDR1 reads MNHEY; CDR2 reads SVGAGI. V gave up 6 bases and J gave up 1 base, with 16 bases separating them. The CDR3 region has the DNA TGTGCCAGCAGGCCTTACCGGGATAATTCCTACGAGCAGTACTTC. Its translation: CASRPYRDNSYEQYF.

J is TRBJ1-2 and V is TRBV7-2; D is unclear. This CDR3 region has 12 residues. The germline V gene has CDR1 SGHTA and CDR2 FQGNSA. V lost 0 bases and J 6 bases, leaving 5 bases between the germline ends. CDR3 protein: CASSLAENGYTF. In DNA form, the CDR3 reads TGTGCCAGCAGCTTAGCCGAGAATGGCTACACCTTC.

The chain has TRBV7-9 and TRBJ1-4, with D maybe TRBD1 (5 bases). Trimming took off 1 base at V and 7 bases at J, with 16 bases between the two ends. The CDR3 contains 16 residues. Looked up from germline, CDR1 is SEHNR and CDR2 is FQNEAQ (reference sequence). The chain's CDR3 is CASSLEARRGGEKLFF. In nucleotides, the CDR3 is TGTGCCAGCAGCTTAGAGGCTCGGAGGGGAGGTGAAAAACTGTTTTTT. Full variable domain (rest looked up from reference TRBV7-9 and TRBJ1-4): DTGVSQNPRHKITKRGQNVTFRCDPISEHNRLYWYRQTLGQGPEFLTYFQNEAQLEKSRLLSDRFSAERPKGSFSTLEIQRTEQGDSAMYLCASSLEARRGGEKLFFGSGTQLSVL.

This chain connects TRBV7-9 to TRBJ2-7; 7 bases agree with TRBD2. The CDR3 spans 16 residues. Losses at the gene ends were 4 bases for V and 5 bases for J; bases not matched to a gene: 14. CDR1 is SEHNR, CDR2 FQNEAQ, per germline (reference sequence). The CDR3, as DNA: TGTGCCAGCAGCTATACCGCAGTTGCGGGAGAAGACGAGCAGTACTTC. Residues: CASSYTAVAGEDEQYF.

The rearrangement links TRBV3-1 (or the pseudogene TRBV3-2) to TRBJ2-2, with 9 bases that match TRBD1. Germline V gene lookup returns CDR1 LGHDT and CDR2 YNNKEL (reference sequence). This CDR3 has 17 amino acids. V dropped 2 bases and J dropped 2; count of bases not matched to a gene: 6. The CDR3 DNA follows: TGTGCCAGCAGCCAAAATGCGGGACAGGGTAACACCGGGGAGCTGTTTTTT. Its translation: CASSQNAGQGNTGELFF.

The rearrangement links TRBV5-4 to TRBJ1-4; D uncertain. V lost 5 bases to trimming and J lost 0 bases, with 14 bases between them. Germline values: CDR1 SGHNT, CDR2 YYREEE (reference sequence). The CDR3 covers 16 residues. The CDR3 DNA is TGTGCCAGCAGTCCGGCTTTGGGAGCAACTAATGAAAAACTGTTTTTT. Its protein is CASSPALGATNEKLFF.

The chain carries TRBV19 and TRBJ1-2; 7 bases match TRBD1. After removal of 7 bases from V and 4 bases from J, the junction contained 9 bases not matched to a gene. The CDR3 length is 14 residues. Germline CDR1 and CDR2: LNHDA and SQIVND (reference sequence). As DNA, the CDR3 is TGTGCCAGTAACGAACAGGGGCCCGGCTATGGCTACACCTTC. As protein: CASNEQGPGYGYTF.

This chain connects TRBV24-1 to TRBJ2-1; D is unresolved. Germline V CDR1 and CDR2: KGHDR, SFDVKD. This CDR3 has 16 residues. V was trimmed by 3 bases and J by 5 bases, leaving 16 bases between them. CDR3 nucleotides: TGTGCCACCAGTGATCACTCATCGACAAGGCACAATGAGCAGTTCTTC. Residues: CATSDHSSTRHNEQFF.

The V gene is TRBV10-1, the J gene TRBJ2-2; no reliable D call. V was pared by 2 bases and J by 0 bases, with 10 bases between. The CDR3 totals 16 residues. CDR1 and CDR2 (germline): WNHNN, SYGVQD (reference sequence). CDR3 residues: CASSEDKYANTGELFF. CDR3 in DNA: TGCGCCAGCAGTGAGGACAAGTACGCGAACACCGGGGAGCTGTTTTTT.

The chain employs TRBV14 and TRBJ2-1, with TRBD2 matching 10 bases. CDR3 length: 19 amino acids. V dropped 2 bases and J dropped 8; count of bases not matched to a gene: 18. CDR1 and CDR2 (germline): SGHDN, FVKESK. DNA for the CDR3: TGTGCCAGCAGCCAAAGCCCTATACTGAGCGGGGGGGTTTATGATGAGCAGTTCTTC. Translation gives CASSQSPILSGGVYDEQFF.

The chain recombines TRBV28 with TRBJ2-1; D possibly corresponds to TRBD1 (6 bases). The V gene's germline CDR1 is MDHEN and CDR2 SYDVKM. Trimming shortened V by 4 bases and J by 0 bases, and 13 bases separated the two germline ends. The CDR3 runs to 16 residues. CDR3 sequence reads: CASSSWTESSYNEQFF. DNA of the CDR3: TGTGCCAGCAGTTCCTGGACAGAGAGCTCCTACAATGAGCAGTTCTTC.

The CDR3 spells CAISEYPRSYEQYF. CDR3 nucleotides: TGTGCCATCAGTGAGTACCCCAGGTCCTACGAGCAGTACTTC. The chain has TRBV10-3 and TRBJ2-7; no clear D gene. CDR1 ENHRY and CDR2 SYGVKD come from the germline V gene. The V end was cut by 1 base, the J end by 1 base, with 8 bases between. This CDR3 spans 14 amino acids.

This clone came up once. This chain connects TRBV30 to TRBJ2-5; perhaps TRBD1 as D (6 bases). The CDR3 spans 15 residues. V shed 3 bases and J shed 1 base, with 15 bases lying between them. In germline, CDR1 is GTSNPN, CDR2 SVGIG (reference sequence). CDR3 loop: CAWSQPGVGQETQYF. Written as DNA, the CDR3 is TGTGCCTGGAGCCAGCCAGGGGTGGGCCAAGAGACCCAGTACTTC.